A single sample is the source of the 14 T cell receptor beta chains below, sequenced in a study of cytomegalovirus exposure and HLA in healthy donors (dated by TCRdb to about 2017). Receptor libraries were prepared by the immunoSEQ multiplex PCR assay. The multiplex PCR relied on a mix of 60 forward primers for TCR Vbeta segments and 13 reverse primers for TCR Jbeta segments. In its TCRdb copy, this immuneACCESS table keeps in-frame sequences only and misses some clones. Where compared with another copy, unresolved V genes explain less than half of these, and the others have no known cause. The sample data list approximately 100,000 clones, and around nine tenths of these were observed just once. Of the sample, 9.2% falls within the top ten clones. Sample: PBMCs. These receptors originate from a man younger than 40 in good health and CMV-seropositive.

This clone showed up just a few times. V gene TRBV6-1 combines with J gene TRBJ1-2; 9 nucleotides match TRBD1. Losses at the gene ends were 4 bases for V and 2 bases for J; bases not matched to a gene: 5. The CDR3 length is 15 residues. CDR1 is MNHNS and CDR2 is SASEGT in the germline V gene. CDR3 nucleotides: TGTGCCAGCAGTGCCAAAACAGGGGGCAACTATGGCTACACCTTC. Translation gives CASSAKTGGNYGYTF.

The chain employs TRBV6-5 and TRBJ2-1; maybe TRBD2 (6 bases). CDR1 and CDR2 (germline): MNHEY, SVGAGI. Trimming cost V 10 bases and J 2 bases, with 12 bases left between them. The CDR3 loop spans 13 amino acids. The CDR3 sequence: CATREVTYNEQFF. As DNA, the CDR3 is TGTGCCACCAGGGAGGTAACCTACAATGAGCAGTTCTTC.

This clone has just a few counts. The V gene is TRBV5-1, the J gene TRBJ1-5, with D unresolved. The V gene's germline CDR1 is SGHRS and CDR2 YFSETQ. This CDR3 spans 14 amino acids. V was cut by 0 bases and J by 4 bases, with 8 bases left in between. This CDR3 is CASSLEAGNQPQHF. CDR3 coding DNA: TGCGCCAGCAGCTTGGAGGCAGGTAATCAGCCCCAGCATTTT.

The chain uses TRBV6-1 and TRBJ2-2, with 9 nucleotides matching TRBD2. The CDR3 has 15 amino acids. Germline assignment: CDR1 MNHNS and CDR2 SASEGT. The junction had 7 bases not matched to a gene; V was cut back by 1 base and J by 10 bases. The chain's CDR3 is CASSEGGGRAEELFF. CDR3 bases: TGTGCCAGCAGTGAAGGGGGCGGGAGGGCCGAGGAGCTGTTTTTT.

The chain uses TRBV7-9 and TRBJ2-5, with 9 nucleotides matching TRBD1. CDR3 length equals 15 residues. J gave up 5 bases and V 5 bases, and 9 bases lay outside the gene matches. CDR1 SEHNR and CDR2 FQNEAQ come from the germline V gene (reference sequence). The CDR3 here is CASSRTGGHSETQYF. CDR3 coding DNA: TGTGCCAGCAGCCGCACAGGGGGCCATTCGGAGACCCAGTACTTC.

The chain employs TRBV6-5 and TRBJ1-3; no clear D. V lost 2 bases and J lost 0, with 11 bases in between. The CDR3 is made up of 16 amino acids. Germline lookup yields CDR1 MNHEY and CDR2 SVGAGI. The CDR3 DNA reads as TGTGCCAGCAGTTACGGCAGGCCCTCCTCTGGAAACACCATATATTTT. Translating gives CASSYGRPSSGNTIYF.

The chain recombines TRBV18 with TRBJ1-3, with TRBD1 identical over 7 bases. V lost 0 bases to trimming and J lost 1 base; unmatched junction nucleotides: 3. The CDR3 consists of 16 residues. Germline CDR1 KGHSH, CDR2 LQKENI. The CDR3 bases are TGTGCCAGCTCACCACCGGGCAGGGGGTCTGGAAACACCATATATTTT. Protein product: CASSPPGRGSGNTIYF.

The chain joins TRBV6-1 to TRBJ1-4, with 7 bases identical to TRBD1. Germline V gives CDR1 MNHNS, CDR2 SASEGT. Germline trimming cut 7 bases from V and 1 base from J; bases unmatched to any gene: 6. There are 15 residues in the CDR3. The CDR3 loop is CASTRRTGTNEKLFF. CDR3 coding DNA: TGTGCCAGCACTCGAAGGACAGGAACTAATGAAAAACTGTTTTTT.

This clone was counted a few times. The chain has TRBV6-1 and TRBJ2-7, with D possibly TRBD2 on 6 matching bases. Germline-derived CDR1 and CDR2 are MNHNS and SASEGT. The V and J ends lost 10 bases and 4 bases respectively, with 17 bases between them. The CDR3 is made up of 13 amino acids. The CDR3 region is CATTREFSYEQYF. The CDR3, as DNA: TGTGCCACCACCCGGGAGTTCTCGTACGAGCAGTACTTC.

V gene TRBV7-9 combines with J gene TRBJ1-1; 10 bases match TRBD1. With V trimmed by 5 bases and J by 0 bases, 6 bases remained unmatched. The length of the CDR3 is 16 residues. CDR1 and CDR2 from the germline V gene are SEHNR and FQNEAQ (reference sequence). In DNA form, the CDR3 reads TGTGCCAGCAGCGACAGGGGGCTGAGAATGAACACTGAAGCTTTCTTT. Residues: CASSDRGLRMNTEAFF. The full variable domain, in which reference TRBV7-9 and TRBJ1-1 provide the parts outside the CDR3, is DTGVSQNPRHKITKRGQNVTFRCDPISEHNRLYWYRQTLGQGPEFLTYFQNEAQLEKSRLLSDRFSAERPKGSFSTLEIQRTEQGDSAMYLCASSDRGLRMNTEAFFGQGTRLTVV.

The rearrangement uses TRBV18 and TRBJ2-2; possible D gene TRBD1, 5 bases. The CDR3 is 16 residues long. The ends were cut back, 1 base at V and 8 bases at J, with 17 bases in the middle. Germline V gene data show CDR1 as KGHSH and CDR2 as LQKENI. The CDR3 DNA reads TGTGCCAGCTCACCACAGTCGGCAGGGCCCCGGGGGGAGCTGTTTTTT. Its translation is CASSPQSAGPRGELFF. The full variable domain, its missing parts supplied by reference TRBV18 and TRBJ2-2, is NAGVMQNPRHLVRRRGQEARLRCSPMKGHSHVYWYRQLPEEGLKFMVYLQKENIIDESGMPKERFSAEFPKEGPSILRIQQVVRGDSAAYFCASSPQSAGPRGELFFGEGSRLTVL.

The V gene is TRBV5-1, the J gene TRBJ1-3, with 9 nucleotides matching TRBD1. Trimming removed 2 bases from V and 4 bases from J; junction bases left unmatched: 1. The CDR3 is 14 amino acids. Germline V gene lookup returns CDR1 SGHRS and CDR2 YFSETQ. CDR3 nucleotides: TGCGCCAGCAGCTTCGGGACAGGGGGAAACACCATATATTTT. It translates to CASSFGTGGNTIYF.

This clone occurred a few times. The chain recombines TRBV6-5 with TRBJ2-3; possibly TRBD2 for D (5 bases). This CDR3 is 16 amino acids long. The V gene's germline CDR1 is MNHEY and CDR2 SVGAGI. Trimming removed 2 bases from V and 0 bases from J, with 12 bases in between. CDR3 residues: CASSYGGYYSTDTQYF. DNA of the CDR3: TGTGCCAGCAGTTACGGCGGGTACTATAGCACAGATACGCAGTATTTT.

The chain links TRBV6-1 to TRBJ1-2; D unresolved. The germline V gene has CDR1 MNHNS and CDR2 SASEGT. V lost 4 bases to trimming and J lost 3 bases, with 9 bases between them. The CDR3 loop spans 13 amino acids. This CDR3 reads CASSVAADYGYTF. CDR3 in DNA: TGTGCCAGCAGTGTCGCAGCGGACTATGGCTACACCTTC.